Presented here are 8 T cell receptor beta chains from one specimen sequenced in a study of Tregs in tolerant kidney transplant recipients. Profiled with immunoSEQ multiplex PCR; TCRdb holds only in-frame clones, not every one. The sample includes approximately 35,000 clones. Source: CD8+ T cells from blood, taken before the transplant. The receptors were sampled from a human donor who received a combined kidney and bone marrow transplant.

Worth noting for this clone: The read ends 3 residues before the CDR3 terminus; that terminus is restored from the germline J gene. The chain has TRBV6-1 and TRBJ1-2; 7 bases line up with TRBD1. CDR3 length: 14 residues. Germline CDR1 is MNHNS and CDR2 is SASEGT. The part of the CDR3 DNA that was read is TGTGCCAGCAGTGCCAGACAGGGCCCGGAGGGC. Translating gives CASSARQGPEG. The complete CDR3 reads CASSARQGPEGYTF.

A note on this clone: From the germline J gene comes the end of the CDR3, since the read stops 3 residues before it. The chain is built from TRBV7-2 and TRBJ2-7; 7 nucleotides line up with TRBD1. CDR3 length equals 14 residues. Germline V gene data show CDR1 as SGHTA and CDR2 as FQGNSA. V was pared by 5 bases and J by 2 bases, with 6 bases of the junction left unmatched. The covered CDR3 bases are TGTGCCAGCAGCCCAACAGGGGTTACCTACGAG. Amino acids: CASSPTGVTYE. The full CDR3 protein is CASSPTGVTYEQYF.

As for this clone: The DNA ends 3 residues before the CDR3 does, and the rest of the CDR3 is filled in from the germline J gene. The genes are TRBV5-1 and TRBJ1-6; D unclear. The ends were cut back, 0 bases at V and 2 bases at J, with 12 bases in the middle. The germline V gene has CDR1 SGHRS and CDR2 YFSETQ. The CDR3 spans 17 residues. Incomplete CDR3 DNA: TGCGCCAGCAGCTTGGATCCCAGCGAAACCTATAATTCACCC. It encodes CASSLDPSETYNSP. In full, the CDR3 is CASSLDPSETYNSPLHF.

To note about this clone: The read terminates 3 residues ahead of where the CDR3 ends, so the germline J gene completes it. The chain is built from TRBV6-1 and TRBJ1-4; the match to TRBD1 covers 7 bases. The CDR3 covers 16 residues. J lost 0 bases, V lost 4 bases, and 5 bases had no gene match. From germline, CDR1 is MNHNS and CDR2 SASEGT. The CDR3 bases that were read are TGTGCCAGCAGTGGGAACAGGGGCACAACTAATGAAAAA. Translated: CASSGNRGTTNEK. The whole CDR3 sequence reads CASSGNRGTTNEKLFF.

In the case of this clone: The read falls 3 residues short of the CDR3 end, and the missing part is taken from the germline J gene. The chain combines TRBV19 with TRBJ1-3; a weak D match, TRBD1 (5 bases). The CDR3 consists of 18 residues. Germline V gene data show CDR1 as LNHDA and CDR2 as SQIVND (reference sequence). Trimming shortened V by 3 bases and J by 6 bases, and 24 bases separated the two germline ends. The CDR3 here is CASSIGRDFPLPENTIYF. CDR3 bases read: TGTGCCAGTAGTATTGGGCGGGACTTTCCACTACCGGAAAACACC.

Remarks on this clone: The read is 3 residues too short to cover the CDR3 end, so that end is filled in from the germline J gene. The chain carries TRBV7-6 and TRBJ2-2, with 7 bases aligning to TRBD1. J gave up 4 bases and V 5 bases, and 13 bases lay outside the gene matches. Germline-derived CDR1 and CDR2 are SGHVS and FNYEAQ. This CDR3 spans 17 amino acids. This CDR3 is CASSPEGAGGSTGELFF. Partial CDR3 DNA: TGTGCCAGCAGCCCTGAGGGGGCAGGGGGATCCACCGGGGAG.

Note on this clone: The read terminates 3 residues before the CDR3 end, so the remaining end is supplied by the germline J gene. The rearrangement joins TRBV2 to TRBJ2-3, with 12 bases lining up with TRBD2. Germline loops: CDR1 SNHLY, CDR2 FYNNEI. V lost 11 bases to trimming and J lost 5 bases; unmatched junction nucleotides: 17. The CDR3 loop spans 17 amino acids. The sequenced CDR3 bases are TGTGCCGTCATACTAGCGGGGGGTCCCATAGTAGGAGATACG. Translating it yields CAVILAGGPIVGDT. The whole CDR3 sequence reads CAVILAGGPIVGDTQYF.

As concerns this clone: The CDR3 goes on 3 residues after the read ends, and that part is filled in from the germline J gene. The chain links TRBV19 to TRBJ2-2, with D perhaps TRBD1 (6 bases). Germline values: CDR1 LNHDA, CDR2 SQIVND (reference sequence). There are 17 residues in the CDR3. The V gene lost 3 bases and the J gene lost 2 bases, with 16 bases spanning the gap. CDR3 DNA (partial): TGTGCCAGTAGTATCATTTGGCCCAGGGGAAACACCGGGGAG. Translating it yields CASSIIWPRGNTGE. From start to end, the CDR3 is CASSIIWPRGNTGELFF.